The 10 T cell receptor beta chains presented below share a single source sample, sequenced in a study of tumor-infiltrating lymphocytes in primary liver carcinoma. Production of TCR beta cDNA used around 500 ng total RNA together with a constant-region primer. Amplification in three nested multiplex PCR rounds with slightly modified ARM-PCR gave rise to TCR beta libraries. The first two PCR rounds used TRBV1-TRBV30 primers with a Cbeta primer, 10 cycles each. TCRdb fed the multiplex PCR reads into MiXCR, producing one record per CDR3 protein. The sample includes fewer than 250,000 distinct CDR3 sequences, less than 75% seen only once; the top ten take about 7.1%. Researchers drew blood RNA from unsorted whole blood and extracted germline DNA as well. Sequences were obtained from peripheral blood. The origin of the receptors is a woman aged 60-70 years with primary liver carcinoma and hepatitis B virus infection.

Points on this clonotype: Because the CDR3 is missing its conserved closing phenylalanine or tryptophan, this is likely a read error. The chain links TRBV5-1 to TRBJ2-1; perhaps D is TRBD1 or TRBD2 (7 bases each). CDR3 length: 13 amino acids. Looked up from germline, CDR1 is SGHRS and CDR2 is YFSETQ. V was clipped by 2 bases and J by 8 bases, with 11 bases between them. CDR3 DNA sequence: TGCGCCAGCAGCTTACAGGGGAGGGATGAGCAGTTCATC. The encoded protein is CASSLQGRDEQFI.

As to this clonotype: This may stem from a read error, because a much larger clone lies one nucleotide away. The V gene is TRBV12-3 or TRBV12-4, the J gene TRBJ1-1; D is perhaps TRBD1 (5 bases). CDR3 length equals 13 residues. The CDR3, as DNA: TGTACCTCGTGCCCTCAGGGGAACACTGAAGCTTTCTTT. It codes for CTSCPQGNTEAFF.

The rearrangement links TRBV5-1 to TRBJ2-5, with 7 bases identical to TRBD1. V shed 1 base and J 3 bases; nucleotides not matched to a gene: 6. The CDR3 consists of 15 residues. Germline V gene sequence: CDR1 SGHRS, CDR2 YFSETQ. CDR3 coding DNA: TGCGCCAGCAGCTTGACCAACAGGGGTGAAGAGACCCAGTACTTC. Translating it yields CASSLTNRGEETQYF.

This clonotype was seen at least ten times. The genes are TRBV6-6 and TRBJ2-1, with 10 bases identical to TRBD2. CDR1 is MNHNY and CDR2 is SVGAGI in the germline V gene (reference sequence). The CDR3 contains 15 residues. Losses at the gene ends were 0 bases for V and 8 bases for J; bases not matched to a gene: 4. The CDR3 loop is CASSYSGLAMDEQFF. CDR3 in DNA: TGTGCCAGCAGTTACTCGGGACTAGCGATGGATGAGCAGTTCTTC.

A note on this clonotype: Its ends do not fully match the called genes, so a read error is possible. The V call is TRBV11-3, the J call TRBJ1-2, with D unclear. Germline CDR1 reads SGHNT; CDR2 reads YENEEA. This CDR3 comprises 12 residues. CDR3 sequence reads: CAGSQTNRGYTF. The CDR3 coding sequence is TGTGCCGGCAGCCAGACGAATAGGGGCTACACCTTC.

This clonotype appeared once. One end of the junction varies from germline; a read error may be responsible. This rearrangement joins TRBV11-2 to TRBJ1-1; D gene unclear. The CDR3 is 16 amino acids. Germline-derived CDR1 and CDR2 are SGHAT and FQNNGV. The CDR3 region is CTSSTAPTLGNTEAFF. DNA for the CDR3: TGTACCAGCAGCACAGCTCCGACATTGGGGAACACTGAAGCTTTCTTT.

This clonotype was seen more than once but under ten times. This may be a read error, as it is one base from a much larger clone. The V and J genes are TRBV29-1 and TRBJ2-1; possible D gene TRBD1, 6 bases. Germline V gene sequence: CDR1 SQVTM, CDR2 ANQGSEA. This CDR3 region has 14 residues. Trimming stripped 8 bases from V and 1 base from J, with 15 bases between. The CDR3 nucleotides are TGCAGCCTTCACGGACAGTTTTCCTACAATGAGCAGTTCTTC. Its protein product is CSLHGQFSYNEQFF.

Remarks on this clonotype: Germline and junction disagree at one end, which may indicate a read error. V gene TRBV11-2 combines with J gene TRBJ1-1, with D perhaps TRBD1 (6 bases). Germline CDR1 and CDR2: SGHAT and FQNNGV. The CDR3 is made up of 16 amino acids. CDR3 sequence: CASSLVVGAEGNEVFF. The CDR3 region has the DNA TGTGCCAGCAGCTTAGTGGTGGGGGCAGAGGGCAATGAAGTTTTCTTT.

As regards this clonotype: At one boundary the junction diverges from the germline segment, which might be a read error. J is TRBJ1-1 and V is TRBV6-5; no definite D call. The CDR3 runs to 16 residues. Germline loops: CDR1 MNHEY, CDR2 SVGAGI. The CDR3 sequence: CTSSGKGVVGNAEAFF. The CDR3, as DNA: TGTACCAGCAGTGGAAAGGGAGTCGTAGGTAACGCTGAAGCTTTCTTT.

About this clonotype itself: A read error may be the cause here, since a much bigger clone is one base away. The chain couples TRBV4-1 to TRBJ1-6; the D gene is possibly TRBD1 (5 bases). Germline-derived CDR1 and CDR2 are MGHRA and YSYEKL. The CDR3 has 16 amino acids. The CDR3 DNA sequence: TGCGCCAGCAGCCAAGGGGCGGGGGGTCGTAATTCACCCCCCCACTTT. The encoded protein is CASSQGAGGRNSPPHF.